Below are 2 T cell receptor beta chains sequenced from a single sample in a study of cytomegalovirus exposure and HLA in healthy donors. The PCR employed 60 Vbeta primers together with 13 Jbeta primers. Assay used: immunoSEQ multiplex PCR; TCRdb lists only in-frame clones, some missing. The table has about 130,000 clones, 70% to 75% seen once. Sequenced sample: PBMCs. The source is a young man in good health and CMV-seronegative.

The chain has TRBV5-4 and TRBJ2-2; D is perhaps TRBD2 (5 bases). Germline CDR1 and CDR2: SGHNT and YYREEE (reference sequence). CDR3 size: 14 residues. With 4 bases removed from V and 1 base from J, the gap between germline ends came to 8 bases. The DNA of the CDR3 is TGTGCCAGCAGCCCCGGGGAGAACACCGGGGAGCTGTTTTTT. Translation: CASSPGENTGELFF.

V gene TRBV11-3 combines with J gene TRBJ1-1; D is perhaps TRBD1 (6 bases). CDR1 is SGHNT, CDR2 YENEEA, per germline. The CDR3 has 13 residues. Trimming stripped 5 bases from V and 6 bases from J, with 13 bases between. CDR3 in DNA: TGTGCCAGCAGCCCCGGGGGGCGGTCTGAAGCTTTCTTT. Protein product: CASSPGGRSEAFF.